What follows describes a single TCR beta chain. V gave up 7 bases and J gave up 5 bases; unmatched junction bases: 12. CDR3 length: 15 residues. CDR1 is MNHEY and CDR2 is SVGAGI in the germline V gene. This record belongs to a study of somatic mutations in cytotoxic T cells in rheumatoid arthritis. Libraries were prepared by immunoSEQ multiplex PCR; TCRdb keeps only in-frame clonotypes and omits some of them. The sample carries roughly 9,800 clones, about 93% recorded once. The specimen was CD8+ T cells sorted from blood. This clonotype originated in a woman younger than 35 with rheumatoid arthritis. V usage is TRBV6-5 and J usage is TRBJ2-5; TRBD1 matches at 8 bases. As DNA, the CDR3 is TGTGCCAGCACCCGAGGACAGGGAGAAGCGGAGACCCAGTACTTC. It specifies CASTRGQGEAETQYF.